This T cell receptor (beta chain) came from a study of T cells in Graves' hyperthyroidism and ophthalmopathy. Researchers took RNA transcripts and amplified the TCR beta CDR3 regions from them. HTBI primers were employed in a first-round RT-PCR of the TCR CDR3. TCRdb re-derived calls from the multiplex PCR reads in MiXCR, one entry per CDR3 protein. The data contain about 770,000 distinct CDR3 sequences, approximately 19% of them seen just once; the ten biggest clones take up approximately 15%. Germline loops: CDR1 SGHAT, CDR2 FQNNGV. This CDR3 spans 14 amino acids. Trimming removed 1 base from V and 8 bases from J, with 12 bases in between.

V is TRBV11-2 and J is TRBJ2-1; maybe TRBD1 (6 bases). The source of this sequence is a woman aged 50 to 60 with Graves' hyperthyroidism that later progressed to Graves' ophthalmopathy. Sequenced sample: blood. CDR3 nucleotide sequence: TGTGCCAGCAGCTTAGTGGGACAAGCCCATGAGCAGTTCTTC. This encodes CASSLVGQAHEQFF.